This TCR beta chain was retrieved from a study of blood T cell repertoires in COVID-19. Symptom resolution, clearance, or two negative PCRs marked the recovered donors of Cohort 3. Original handling: For nucleated cells, counts were estimated from reference gene primer amplification. TCRdb keeps only in-frame clones here, not all; method: immunoSEQ multiplex PCR. V, J and clone size reflect that table, while D and trimming were determined from the DNA. The profile shows 360,000 or so clones, 85% to 90% of them singletons. The CDR3 spans 13 residues. Trimming cost V 4 bases and J 1 base, with 7 bases left between them. CDR1 and CDR2 from the germline V gene are SNHLY and FYNNEI.

Sequencing was done on a sample of PBMCs or T cells enriched from blood (not recorded which). This clonotype was obtained from a woman between 25 and 40 years old who had recovered from COVID-19. This chain joins TRBV2 and TRBJ1-1, with unresolved D. CDR3 amino acids: CASSARGNTEAFF. The CDR3 DNA follows: TGTGCCAGCAGTGCTCGGGGGAACACTGAAGCTTTCTTT.